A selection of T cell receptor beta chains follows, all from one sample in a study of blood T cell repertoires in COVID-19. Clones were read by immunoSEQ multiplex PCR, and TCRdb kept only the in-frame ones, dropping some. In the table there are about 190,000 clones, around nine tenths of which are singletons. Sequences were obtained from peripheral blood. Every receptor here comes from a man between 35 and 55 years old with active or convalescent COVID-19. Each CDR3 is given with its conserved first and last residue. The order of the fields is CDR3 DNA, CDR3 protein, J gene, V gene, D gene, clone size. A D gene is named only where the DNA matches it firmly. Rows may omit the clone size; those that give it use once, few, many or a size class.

DNA: TGCAGCTTTAACAGCTTCATGAACACTGAAGCTTTCTTT
CDR3: CSFNSFMNTEAFF
J: TRBJ1-1
V: TRBV29-1
D: NA
size: NA

DNA: TGTGCCAGCAGCGCTGACAGGTGGAACACTGAAGCTTTCTTT
CDR3: CASSADRWNTEAFF
J: TRBJ1-1
V: TRBV7-2
D: NA
size: NA

DNA: TGTGCCAGCAGCTTGGAAGGGGCTAACTATGGCTACACCTTC
CDR3: CASSLEGANYGYTF
J: TRBJ1-2
V: TRBV5-4
D: NA
size: NA

DNA: TGTGCCAGCAGCCGCACGAGCTCCTACGAGCAGTACTTC
CDR3: CASSRTSSYEQYF
J: TRBJ2-7
V: TRBV12-3/TRBV12-4
D: NA
size: NA

DNA: TGTGCCAGCAGCGTAGGAGGGACCGGGGAGCTGTTTTTT
CDR3: CASSVGGTGELFF
J: TRBJ2-2
V: TRBV9
D: NA
size: once

DNA: TGTGCCAGCAGTTTATCGCGGCCCTACGAGCAGTACTTC
CDR3: CASSLSRPYEQYF
J: TRBJ2-7
V: TRBV27
D: NA
size: NA

DNA: TGTGCCAGCAGTGAGACTAGCGGGAGTTTCAATGAGCAGTTCTTC
CDR3: CASSETSGSFNEQFF
J: TRBJ2-1
V: TRBV2
D: TRBD2
size: NA

DNA: TGTGCCAGTAGTATTTGGGGCAGGGAAGATCCCTATGGCTACACCTTC
CDR3: CASSIWGREDPYGYTF
J: TRBJ1-2
V: TRBV19
D: NA
size: NA

DNA: TGTGCCAGCAGTTTAGGGACTAGCTACGAGCAGTACTTC
CDR3: CASSLGTSYEQYF
J: TRBJ2-7
V: TRBV27
D: TRBD2
size: NA

DNA: TGTGCTAGTGGTCCCAGACAGCCCCAGCATTTT
CDR3: CASGPRQPQHF
J: TRBJ1-5
V: TRBV12-5
D: NA
size: NA

DNA: TGCGCCAGCAGCCAAGAATGGGGACACCATTCACCCCTCCACTTT
CDR3: CASSQEWGHHSPLHF
J: TRBJ1-6
V: TRBV4-3
D: NA
size: NA

DNA: TGTGCCAGCAGTCTCCGGACGGAGGGATTCCCTGAAGCTTTCTTT
CDR3: CASSLRTEGFPEAFF
J: TRBJ1-1
V: TRBV28
D: NA
size: once

DNA: TGTGCCAGTAGTTTGGCAGGGGTCCGATATAATTCACCCCTCCACTTT
CDR3: CASSLAGVRYNSPLHF
J: TRBJ1-6
V: TRBV19
D: NA
size: once

DNA: TGTGCCAGTAGTATAGCGGCGGACACTGAAGCTTTCTTT
CDR3: CASSIAADTEAFF
J: TRBJ1-1
V: TRBV19
D: NA
size: NA

DNA: TGCGCCAGCAGTCCAGGGGTAAGGGCTGAAGCTTTCTTT
CDR3: CASSPGVRAEAFF
J: TRBJ1-1
V: TRBV5-1
D: NA
size: NA

DNA: TGTGCCAGCAGCCAAGGAGCTTCGGCTAGGGGGGATACGCAGTATTTT
CDR3: CASSQGASARGDTQYF
J: TRBJ2-3
V: TRBV4-2
D: NA
size: NA

DNA: TGCGCCAGCAGCCAAGATCGTGGTAGCGGGGATTCTGGGGCCAACGTCCTGACTTTC
CDR3: CASSQDRGSGDSGANVLTF
J: TRBJ2-6
V: TRBV4-1
D: TRBD2
size: once

DNA: TGTGCCAGCAGCCGCGGGGGGGCGGCCTACGAGCAGTACTTC
CDR3: CASSRGGAAYEQYF
J: TRBJ2-7
V: TRBV3-1/TRBV3-2
D: TRBD2
size: once

DNA: TGTGCCAGCAGCCACTTCGACAGGGGGTCCGAGCAGTACTTC
CDR3: CASSHFDRGSEQYF
J: TRBJ2-7
V: TRBV14
D: TRBD1
size: NA

DNA: TGTGCCAGCAGTTGGGGACAGGTGGCAGATACGCAGTATTTT
CDR3: CASSWGQVADTQYF
J: TRBJ2-3
V: TRBV27
D: TRBD1
size: once

DNA: TGTGCCAGCTCACCACCCAACCGGGGAACTGAAGCTTTCTTT
CDR3: CASSPPNRGTEAFF
J: TRBJ1-1
V: TRBV18
D: NA
size: NA

DNA: TGTGCCACCAGCAGGCCAGATAACAGGGGAGATTATGGCTACACCTTC
CDR3: CATSRPDNRGDYGYTF
J: TRBJ1-2
V: TRBV15
D: TRBD1
size: NA

DNA: TGTGCCAGCCCTAGCGGGAGGGCCGTTAATGAGCAGTTCTTC
CDR3: CASPSGRAVNEQFF
J: TRBJ2-1
V: TRBV6-5
D: TRBD2
size: NA

DNA: TGTGCCACCAGCAGAGATTGGGTAGGACAGGGACACGGGGAGCTGTTTTTT
CDR3: CATSRDWVGQGHGELFF
J: TRBJ2-2
V: TRBV15
D: TRBD1
size: NA

DNA: TGTGCCACCGCCTTAGGGGGTGATCAGCCCCAGCATTTT
CDR3: CATALGGDQPQHF
J: TRBJ1-5
V: TRBV27
D: NA
size: NA

DNA: TGTGCCACCCGACGGGGGGAGGGTTACGAGCAGTACTTC
CDR3: CATRRGEGYEQYF
J: TRBJ2-7
V: TRBV6-6
D: TRBD2
size: NA

DNA: TGTGCCAGCAGTCGATTGGACAGGCAGAACACTGAAGCTTTCTTT
CDR3: CASSRLDRQNTEAFF
J: TRBJ1-1
V: TRBV25-1
D: TRBD1
size: NA

DNA: TGTGCCAGCTCACCCAACGTAGGAGAGGAGACCCAGTACTTC
CDR3: CASSPNVGEETQYF
J: TRBJ2-5
V: TRBV18
D: NA
size: NA

DNA: TGTGCCAGTAGTATCGTCAAGGGGGCGAGGAATGAGCAGTTCTTC
CDR3: CASSIVKGARNEQFF
J: TRBJ2-1
V: TRBV19
D: TRBD1
size: NA

DNA: TGTGCCACCAGCAGAGATCTAACAGGGGGCCACAATGAGCAGTTCTTC
CDR3: CATSRDLTGGHNEQFF
J: TRBJ2-1
V: TRBV15
D: TRBD1
size: NA

DNA: TGTGCCAGCAGAATGGGGACAGGCCGTGGATATGGCTACACCTTC
CDR3: CASRMGTGRGYGYTF
J: TRBJ1-2
V: TRBV5-5
D: TRBD1
size: once

DNA: TGTGCCACCAGGGACAGGCTGAACACTGAAGCTTTCTTT
CDR3: CATRDRLNTEAFF
J: TRBJ1-1
V: TRBV24-1
D: TRBD1
size: once

DNA: TGCGCCAGCAGGTGGACAGGAGACTATGGCTACACCTTC
CDR3: CASRWTGDYGYTF
J: TRBJ1-2
V: TRBV5-1
D: TRBD1
size: NA

DNA: TGTGCCAGCAGTGAAAGGCTAGCGGGAGTCGCTGACACCGGGGAGCTGTTTTTT
CDR3: CASSERLAGVADTGELFF
J: TRBJ2-2
V: TRBV2
D: TRBD2
size: NA

DNA: TGTGCCAGCAGCTTAGTAGGACTGACAAGAAACACCATATATTTT
CDR3: CASSLVGLTRNTIYF
J: TRBJ1-3
V: TRBV7-9
D: NA
size: few

DNA: TGTGCCAGTAGTGCCACAGCCGCTAACTATGGCTACACCTTC
CDR3: CASSATAANYGYTF
J: TRBJ1-2
V: TRBV19
D: NA
size: NA

DNA: TGTGCCAGCAGCCCTGGGCGGGCTGAGCAGTTCTTC
CDR3: CASSPGRAEQFF
J: TRBJ2-1
V: TRBV28
D: NA
size: NA

DNA: TGTGCCAGCTCCCGGGACAGGTCGAGCTCTGGAAACACCATATATTTT
CDR3: CASSRDRSSSGNTIYF
J: TRBJ1-3
V: TRBV18
D: TRBD1
size: NA

DNA: TGTGCCAGCACTCCACAGGGGGCTATAGGCTACACCTTC
CDR3: CASTPQGAIGYTF
J: TRBJ1-2
V: TRBV2
D: TRBD1
size: NA

DNA: TGTGCCAGTAATCCACAGGGTACCACTGAAGCTTTCTTT
CDR3: CASNPQGTTEAFF
J: TRBJ1-1
V: TRBV19
D: NA
size: NA

DNA: TGTGCCAGCAGCTTAGGTTTAGTGAGGGTCACTGAAGCTTTCTTT
CDR3: CASSLGLVRVTEAFF
J: TRBJ1-1
V: TRBV11-2
D: NA
size: NA

DNA: TGTGCCAGCAGCTCACAGGGTTCTGCTGAAGCTTTCTTT
CDR3: CASSSQGSAEAFF
J: TRBJ1-1
V: TRBV2
D: NA
size: NA

DNA: TGCAGCGTTGAAGTGGAGCGAGAGACCCAGTACTTC
CDR3: CSVEVERETQYF
J: TRBJ2-5
V: TRBV29-1
D: NA
size: once

DNA: TGCGCCAGCAGTGAGGGACAGGGTAATATCGAGCAGTACTTC
CDR3: CASSEGQGNIEQYF
J: TRBJ2-7
V: TRBV10-2
D: TRBD1
size: NA

DNA: TGTGCCAGCAGCGTGGACAGGGGCACAGATACGCAGTATTTT
CDR3: CASSVDRGTDTQYF
J: TRBJ2-3
V: TRBV9
D: TRBD1
size: NA

DNA: TGTGCCAGCAGCAAAGTGTCGCCGGGAGGCTCCTACAATGAGCAGTTCTTC
CDR3: CASSKVSPGGSYNEQFF
J: TRBJ2-1
V: TRBV21-1
D: NA
size: once

DNA: TGTGCCAGCAGCCGGGACAGATCTAACTATGGCTACACCTTC
CDR3: CASSRDRSNYGYTF
J: TRBJ1-2
V: TRBV27
D: TRBD1
size: NA

DNA: TGTGCCAGCAGCTTAGCGCCGGGACAGCTTGAAGCTTTCTTT
CDR3: CASSLAPGQLEAFF
J: TRBJ1-1
V: TRBV11-2
D: TRBD1
size: once

DNA: TGTGCCAGCAGTTCTGTCGGGACAGCTTCTTACAATGAGCAGTTCTTC
CDR3: CASSSVGTASYNEQFF
J: TRBJ2-1
V: TRBV6-4
D: TRBD1
size: NA

DNA: TGCGCCAGCAGCTTGGATGACTCGGCTCGGTATGGCTACACCTTC
CDR3: CASSLDDSARYGYTF
J: TRBJ1-2
V: TRBV5-1
D: NA
size: NA